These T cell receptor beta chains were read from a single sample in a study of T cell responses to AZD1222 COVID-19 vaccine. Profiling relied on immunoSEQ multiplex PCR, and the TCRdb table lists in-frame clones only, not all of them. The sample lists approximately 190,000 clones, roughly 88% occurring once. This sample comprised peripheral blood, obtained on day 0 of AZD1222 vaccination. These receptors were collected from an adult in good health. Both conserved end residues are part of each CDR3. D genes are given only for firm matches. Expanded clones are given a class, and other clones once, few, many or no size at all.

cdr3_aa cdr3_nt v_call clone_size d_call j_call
CASSPVSEGFRYEQYF TGTGCCAGCAGCCCCGTGAGTGAGGGGTTTCGTTACGAGCAGTACTTC TRBV27 - - TRBJ2-7
CASTPAGLAGSYEQYF TGTGCCAGCACCCCGGCGGGTCTAGCGGGATCCTACGAGCAGTACTTC TRBV28 - TRBD2 TRBJ2-7
CASNPITSSYNEQFF TGTGCCAGCAATCCCATAACAAGCTCCTACAATGAGCAGTTCTTC TRBV7-9 - - TRBJ2-1
CASSIAFTGWGYSNQPQHF TGTGCCAGTAGTATCGCTTTCACAGGGTGGGGATATAGCAATCAGCCCCAGCATTTT TRBV19 - - TRBJ1-5
CASSLLRGAYEQYF TGTGCCAGCAGCTTACTTAGGGGGGCCTACGAGCAGTACTTC TRBV7-6 - - TRBJ2-7
CASSLGLAVTDTQYF TGTGCCAGCAGCCTGGGACTAGCTGTCACAGATACGCAGTATTTT TRBV7-2 - TRBD2 TRBJ2-3
CASSPLLVYGYTF TGTGCCAGCAGCCCTCTATTAGTCTATGGCTACACCTTC TRBV12-3/TRBV12-4 - - TRBJ1-2
CASSVGTSVIFTDTQYF TGTGCCAGCAGTGTTGGGACTAGCGTCATTTTCACAGATACGCAGTATTTT TRBV6-1 - TRBD2 TRBJ2-3
CASSVEGTGNTEAFF TGTGCCAGCAGCGTAGAGGGGACAGGAAACACTGAAGCTTTCTTT TRBV9 once TRBD1 TRBJ1-1
CASSVDGSGGKQFF TGTGCCAGCAGCGTAGATGGTAGCGGGGGGAAGCAGTTCTTC TRBV9 - TRBD2 TRBJ2-1